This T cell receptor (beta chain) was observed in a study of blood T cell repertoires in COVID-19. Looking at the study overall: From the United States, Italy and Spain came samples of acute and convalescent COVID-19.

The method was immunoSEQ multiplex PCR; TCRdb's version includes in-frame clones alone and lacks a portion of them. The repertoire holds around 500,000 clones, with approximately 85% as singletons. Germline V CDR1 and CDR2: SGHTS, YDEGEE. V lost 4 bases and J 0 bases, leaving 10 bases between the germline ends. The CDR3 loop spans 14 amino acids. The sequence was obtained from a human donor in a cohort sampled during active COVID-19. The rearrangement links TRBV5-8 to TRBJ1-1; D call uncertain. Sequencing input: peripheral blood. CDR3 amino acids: CASSPKLVNTEAFF. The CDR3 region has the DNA TGTGCCAGCAGCCCTAAGTTGGTGAACACTGAAGCTTTCTTT. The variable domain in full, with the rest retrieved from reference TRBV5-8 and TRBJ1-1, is EAGVTQSPTHLIKTRGQQATLRCSPISGHTSVYWYQQALGLGLQFLLWYDEGEERNRGNFPPRFSGRQFPNYSSELNVNALELEDSALYLCASSPKLVNTEAFFGQGTRLTVV.